This T cell receptor (beta chain) was recovered during a study of early T cells in non-severe SARS-CoV-2 infection. In the study overall: The input, bulk RNA from unsorted whole blood, was sequenced, and chains were unpaired.

The CDR3 length is 14 residues. Trimming shortened V by 0 bases and J by 3 bases, and 3 bases separated the two germline ends. Germline CDR1 is SGHAT and CDR2 is FQNNGV. This clonotype was recorded a few times. Its antigen is not known. Study findings and constraints: Anti-spike CD8 specificities were favored by VDJdb matching, whose results missed private and CD4 specificities.

Unique molecular identifiers tagged individual cDNA molecules. Each CDR3 protein gets one entry after TCRdb re-called the 5' RACE reads with MiXCR. The table lists around 81,000 distinct CDR3 sequences, around 15% of them singletons, with 10% to 11% in the top ten. The specimen was whole blood. This rearrangement joins TRBV11-2 to TRBJ1-6; D call uncertain. The source is an adult who was a healthcare worker with PCR-confirmed SARS-CoV-2 infection or an uninfected control (not recorded which). In DNA, the CDR3 is TGTGCCAGCAGCTTAGACAGCTATAATTCACCCCTCCACTTT. This gives the protein CASSLDSYNSPLHF.